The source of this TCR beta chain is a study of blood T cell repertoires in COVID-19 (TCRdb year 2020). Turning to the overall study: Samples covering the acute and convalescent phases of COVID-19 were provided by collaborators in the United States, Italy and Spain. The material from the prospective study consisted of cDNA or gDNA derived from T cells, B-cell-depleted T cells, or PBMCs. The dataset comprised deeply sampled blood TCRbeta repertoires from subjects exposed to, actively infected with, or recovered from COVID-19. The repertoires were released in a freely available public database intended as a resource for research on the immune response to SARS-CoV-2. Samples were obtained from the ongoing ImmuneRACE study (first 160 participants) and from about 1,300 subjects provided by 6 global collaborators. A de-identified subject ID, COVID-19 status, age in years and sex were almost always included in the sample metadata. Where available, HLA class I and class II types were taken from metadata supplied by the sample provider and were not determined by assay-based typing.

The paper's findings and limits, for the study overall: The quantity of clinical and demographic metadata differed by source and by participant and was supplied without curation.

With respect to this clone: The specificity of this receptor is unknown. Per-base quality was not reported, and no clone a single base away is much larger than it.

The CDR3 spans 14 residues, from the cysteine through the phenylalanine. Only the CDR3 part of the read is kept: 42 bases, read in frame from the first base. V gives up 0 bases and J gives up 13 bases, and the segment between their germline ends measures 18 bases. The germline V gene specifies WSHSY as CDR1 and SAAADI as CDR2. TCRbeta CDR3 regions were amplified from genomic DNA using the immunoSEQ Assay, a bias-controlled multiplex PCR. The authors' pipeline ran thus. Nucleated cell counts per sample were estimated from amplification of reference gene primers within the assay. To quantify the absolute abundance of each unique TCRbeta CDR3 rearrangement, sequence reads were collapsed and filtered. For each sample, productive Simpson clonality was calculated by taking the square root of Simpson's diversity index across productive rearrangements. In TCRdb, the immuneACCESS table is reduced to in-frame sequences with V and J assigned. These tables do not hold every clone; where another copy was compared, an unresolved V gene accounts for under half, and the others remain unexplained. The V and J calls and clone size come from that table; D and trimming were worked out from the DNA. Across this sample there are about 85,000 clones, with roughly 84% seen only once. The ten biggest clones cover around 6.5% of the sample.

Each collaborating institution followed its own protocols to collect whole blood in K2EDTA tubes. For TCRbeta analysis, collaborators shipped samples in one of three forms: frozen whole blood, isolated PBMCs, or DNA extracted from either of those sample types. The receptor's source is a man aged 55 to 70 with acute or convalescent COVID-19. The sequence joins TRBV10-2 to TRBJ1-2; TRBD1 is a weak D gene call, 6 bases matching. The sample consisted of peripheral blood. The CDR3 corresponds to CASSESNRALGSTF. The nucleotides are TGCGCCAGCAGTGAGTCCAACAGGGCCCTAGGGAGCACCTTC.